The 9 T cell receptor beta chains given below trace back to one sample, sequenced in a study of Graves' ophthalmopathy and Graves' hyperthyroidism. Amplification targeted the TCR beta CDR3 regions, with RNA transcripts as the source material. HTBI-primed first-round RT-PCR preceded second-round multiplex PCR. TCRdb re-called the multiplex PCR reads with MiXCR, one entry per CDR3 protein. The sample lists 200,000 to 250,000 distinct CDR3 sequences; approximately 21% were seen once. Specimen: peripheral blood. The receptors come from a woman aged 50 to 60 with Graves' ophthalmopathy.

This clonotype was counted ten times or more. The V call is TRBV29-1, the J call TRBJ1-1; no clear D gene. Trimming stripped 3 bases from V and 4 bases from J, with 6 bases between. The CDR3 extends over 11 amino acids. The V gene's germline CDR1 is SQVTM and CDR2 ANQGSEA. CDR3 sequence (DNA): TGCAGCGTTGATCGGGGCACTGAAGCTTTCTTT. The encoded protein is CSVDRGTEAFF.

The V call is TRBV29-1, the J call TRBJ1-1; no clear D gene. Germline V CDR1 and CDR2: SQVTM, ANQGSEA. The CDR3 covers 13 residues. V was trimmed by 7 bases and J by 0 bases, leaving 12 bases between them. Here the CDR3 DNA reads TGCAGCGGTGATGACGGCATGAACACTGAAGCTTTCTTT. It translates to CSGDDGMNTEAFF.

In this sample, this clonotype turned up many times. The chain uses TRBV12-3 or TRBV12-4 and TRBJ1-2, with a weak D call TRBD1 (5 bases). This CDR3 contains 13 residues. The germline V and J ends were trimmed by 2 bases and 7 bases, with 11 bases remaining between them. In DNA form, the CDR3 reads TGTGCCAGCAGTTTATGGGGCGCGGGTGGCTACACCTTC. Residues: CASSLWGAGGYTF.

The rearrangement joins TRBV24-1 to TRBJ2-6; D gene ambiguous. Germline V gene sequence: CDR1 KGHDR, CDR2 SFDVKD. Trimming removed 1 base at V and 0 bases at J, with 6 bases between. There are 16 residues in the CDR3. CDR3: CATSDFRDSGANVLTF. CDR3 sequence (DNA): TGTGCCACCAGTGATTTTCGTGACTCTGGGGCCAACGTCCTGACTTTC.

This clonotype was recorded at least ten times. This chain links TRBV27 with TRBJ1-5; D uncertain. Per germline, CDR1 MNHEY and CDR2 SMNVEV (reference sequence). Between the trimmed V and J ends, which lost 2 bases and 8 bases, there was a span of 10 bases. The CDR3 contains 13 residues. The CDR3 DNA reads TGTGCCAGCAGTTTAAATACCGGGGAGCCCCAGCATTTT. Translating gives CASSLNTGEPQHF.

The table lists this clonotype with many counts. The V gene is TRBV20-1, the J gene TRBJ2-7, with 8 bases that match TRBD2. The length of the CDR3 is 14 residues. Trimming cost V 6 bases and J 4 bases; bases outside gene matches: 11. Germline V gene data show CDR1 as DFQATT and CDR2 as SNEGSKA (reference sequence). The CDR3 sequence: CSAPTFAGGYEQYF. CDR3 DNA: TGCAGTGCACCCACCTTCGCGGGAGGTTACGAGCAGTACTTC.

This clonotype was found many times. The chain joins TRBV5-1 to TRBJ1-3; 7 bases are shared with TRBD1. Germline lookup yields CDR1 SGHRS and CDR2 YFSETQ. The CDR3 loop spans 15 amino acids. Trimming at V came to 4 bases and at J to 7 bases, leaving 11 bases not matched to a gene. CDR3 protein: CASSPKIGGSNTIYF. In nucleotides, the CDR3 is TGCGCCAGCAGCCCTAAAATAGGGGGCTCGAACACCATATATTTT.

This sequence joins TRBV6-5 and TRBJ1-1; no reliable D call. The CDR3 is 15 residues long. Germline lookup yields CDR1 MNHEY and CDR2 SVGAGI. V shed 2 bases and J shed 3 bases, with 13 bases lying between them. DNA for the CDR3: TGTGCCAGCAGTTACGCCCTAGGGTTGGACACTGAAGCTTTCTTT. It yields the protein CASSYALGLDTEAFF.

This clonotype was observed at least ten times. This rearrangement joins TRBV6-2 or TRBV6-3 to TRBJ2-1; the D is unclear. The germline gives CDR1 MNHEY, CDR2 SVGEGT. The CDR3 is made up of 12 amino acids. Trimming pared 7 bases from V and 6 bases from J, leaving 10 bases between. The CDR3 coding sequence is TGTGCCAGCACCCTCTTGGGCAATGAGCAGTTCTTC. As protein: CASTLLGNEQFF.